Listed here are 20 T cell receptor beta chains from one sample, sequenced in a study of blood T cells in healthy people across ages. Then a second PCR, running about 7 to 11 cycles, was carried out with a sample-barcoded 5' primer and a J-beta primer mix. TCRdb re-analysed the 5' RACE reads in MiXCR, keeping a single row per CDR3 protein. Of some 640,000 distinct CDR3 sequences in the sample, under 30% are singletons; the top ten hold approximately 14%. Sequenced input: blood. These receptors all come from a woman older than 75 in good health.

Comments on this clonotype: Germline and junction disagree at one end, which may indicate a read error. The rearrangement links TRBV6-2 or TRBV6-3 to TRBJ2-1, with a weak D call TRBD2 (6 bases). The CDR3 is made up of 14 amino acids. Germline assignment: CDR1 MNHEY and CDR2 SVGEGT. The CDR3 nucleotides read TGTGCCGGCAGGCGGGACGGTACCTACAATGAGCAGTTCTTC. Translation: CAGRRDGTYNEQFF.

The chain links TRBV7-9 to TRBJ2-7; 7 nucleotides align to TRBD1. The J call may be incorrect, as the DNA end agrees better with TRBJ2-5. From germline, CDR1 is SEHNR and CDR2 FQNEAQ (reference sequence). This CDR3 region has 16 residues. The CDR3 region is CASSNYGTASEETQYF. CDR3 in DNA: TGTGCCAGCAGCAATTACGGGACAGCTTCTGAAGAGACCCAGTACTTC.

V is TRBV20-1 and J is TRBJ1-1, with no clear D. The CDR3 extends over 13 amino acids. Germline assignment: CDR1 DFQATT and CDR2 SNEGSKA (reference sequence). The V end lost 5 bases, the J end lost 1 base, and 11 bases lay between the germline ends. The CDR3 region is CSAPVRGNTEAFF. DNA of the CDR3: TGCAGTGCTCCCGTTCGAGGGAACACTGAAGCTTTCTTT.

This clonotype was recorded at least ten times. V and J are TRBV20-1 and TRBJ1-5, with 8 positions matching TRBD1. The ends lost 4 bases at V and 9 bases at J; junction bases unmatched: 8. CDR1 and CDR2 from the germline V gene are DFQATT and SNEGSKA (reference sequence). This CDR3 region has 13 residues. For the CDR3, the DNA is TGCAGTGCTACGCAGGGGGCTAGTCTGCCCCAGCATTTT. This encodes CSATQGASLPQHF.

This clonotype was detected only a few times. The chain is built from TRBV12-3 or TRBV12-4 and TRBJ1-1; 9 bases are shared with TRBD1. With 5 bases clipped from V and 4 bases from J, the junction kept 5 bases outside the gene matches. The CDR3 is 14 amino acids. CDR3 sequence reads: CASSTGTGITEAFF. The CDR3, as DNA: TGTGCCAGCAGTACCGGGACAGGGATCACTGAAGCTTTCTTT.

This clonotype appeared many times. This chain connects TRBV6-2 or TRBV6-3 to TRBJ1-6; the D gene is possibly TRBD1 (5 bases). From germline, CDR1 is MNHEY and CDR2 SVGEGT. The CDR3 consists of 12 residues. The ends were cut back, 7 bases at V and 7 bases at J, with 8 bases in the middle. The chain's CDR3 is CASIDRNSPLHF. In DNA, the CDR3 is TGTGCCAGCATCGACAGAAATTCACCCCTCCACTTT.

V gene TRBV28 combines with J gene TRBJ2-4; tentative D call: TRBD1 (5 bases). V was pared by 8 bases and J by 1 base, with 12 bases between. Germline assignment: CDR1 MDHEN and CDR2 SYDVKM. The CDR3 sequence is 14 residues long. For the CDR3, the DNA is TGTGCCAGCTCTTACCCAGGGGCCAAAAACATTCAGTACTTC. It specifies CASSYPGAKNIQYF.

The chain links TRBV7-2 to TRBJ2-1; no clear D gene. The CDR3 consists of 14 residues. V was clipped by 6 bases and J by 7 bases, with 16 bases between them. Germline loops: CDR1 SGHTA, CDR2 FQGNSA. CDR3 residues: CASSISTQGNEQFF. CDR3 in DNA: TGTGCCAGCAGTATCTCCACCCAAGGGAATGAGCAGTTCTTC.

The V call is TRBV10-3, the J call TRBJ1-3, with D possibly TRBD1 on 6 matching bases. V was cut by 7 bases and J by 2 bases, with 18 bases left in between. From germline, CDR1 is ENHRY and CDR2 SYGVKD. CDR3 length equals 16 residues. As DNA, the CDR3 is TGTGCCATCACCGAATTACAGGGCGTAACTGGAAACACCATATATTTT. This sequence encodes CAITELQGVTGNTIYF.

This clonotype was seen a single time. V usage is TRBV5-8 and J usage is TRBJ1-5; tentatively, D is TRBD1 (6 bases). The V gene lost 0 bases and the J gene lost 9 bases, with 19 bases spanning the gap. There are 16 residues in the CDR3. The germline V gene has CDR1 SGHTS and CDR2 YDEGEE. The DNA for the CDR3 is TGTGCCAGCAGCTTGGAGGTTTCGGGGGCGGGACGGCCCCAGCATTTT. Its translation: CASSLEVSGAGRPQHF.

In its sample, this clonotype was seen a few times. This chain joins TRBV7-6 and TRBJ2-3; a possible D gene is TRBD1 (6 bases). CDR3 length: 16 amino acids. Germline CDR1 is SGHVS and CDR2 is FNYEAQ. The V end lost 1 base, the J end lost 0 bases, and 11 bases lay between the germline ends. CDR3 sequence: CASSLDWGQSTDTQYF. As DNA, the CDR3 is TGTGCCAGCAGCTTAGACTGGGGACAAAGCACAGATACGCAGTATTTT.

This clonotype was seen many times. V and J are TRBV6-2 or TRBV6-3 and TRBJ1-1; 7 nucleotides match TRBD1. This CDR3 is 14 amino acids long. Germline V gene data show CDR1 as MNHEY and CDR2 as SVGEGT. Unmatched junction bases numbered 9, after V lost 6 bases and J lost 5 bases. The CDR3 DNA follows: TGTGCCAGCAGGCCCGGGACAGCCCCGACTGAAGCTTTCTTT. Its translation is CASRPGTAPTEAFF.

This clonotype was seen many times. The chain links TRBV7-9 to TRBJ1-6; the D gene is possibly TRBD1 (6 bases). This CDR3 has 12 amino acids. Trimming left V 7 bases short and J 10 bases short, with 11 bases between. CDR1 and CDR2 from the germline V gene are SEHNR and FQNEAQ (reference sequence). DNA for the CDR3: TGTGCCAGCAACGTCAGGGGCTCACCCCTCCACTTT. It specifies CASNVRGSPLHF.

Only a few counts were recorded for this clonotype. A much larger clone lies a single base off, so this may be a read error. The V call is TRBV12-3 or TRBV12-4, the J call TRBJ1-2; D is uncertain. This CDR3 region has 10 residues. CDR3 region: CTSSQYGYTF. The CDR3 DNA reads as TGTACCAGCAGCCAATATGGCTACACCTTC.

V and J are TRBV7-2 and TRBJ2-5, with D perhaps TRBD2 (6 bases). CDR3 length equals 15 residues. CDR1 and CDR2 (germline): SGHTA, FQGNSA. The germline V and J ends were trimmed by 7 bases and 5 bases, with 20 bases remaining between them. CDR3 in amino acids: CASTVSSAEGETQYF. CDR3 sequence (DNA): TGTGCCAGCACAGTATCTAGCGCTGAAGGGGAGACCCAGTACTTC.

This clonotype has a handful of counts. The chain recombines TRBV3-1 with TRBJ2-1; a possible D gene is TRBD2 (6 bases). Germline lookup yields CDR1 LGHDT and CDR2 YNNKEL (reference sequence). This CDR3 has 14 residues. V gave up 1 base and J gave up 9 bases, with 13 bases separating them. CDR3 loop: CASSQVERRGEQFF. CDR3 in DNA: TGTGCCAGCAGCCAAGTGGAGAGGAGGGGTGAGCAGTTCTTC.

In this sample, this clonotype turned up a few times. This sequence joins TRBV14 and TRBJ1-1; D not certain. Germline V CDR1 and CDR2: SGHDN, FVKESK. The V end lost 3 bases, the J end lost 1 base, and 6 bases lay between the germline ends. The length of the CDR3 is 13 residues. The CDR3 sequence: CASSHTKNTEAFF. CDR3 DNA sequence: TGTGCCAGCAGCCACACAAAGAACACTGAAGCTTTCTTT. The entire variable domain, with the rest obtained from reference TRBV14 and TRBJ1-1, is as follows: EAGVTQFPSHSVIEKGQTVTLRCDPISGHDNLYWYRRVMGKEIKFLLHFVKESKQDESGMPNNRFLAERTGGTYSTLKVQPAELEDSGVYFCASSHTKNTEAFFGQGTRLTVV.

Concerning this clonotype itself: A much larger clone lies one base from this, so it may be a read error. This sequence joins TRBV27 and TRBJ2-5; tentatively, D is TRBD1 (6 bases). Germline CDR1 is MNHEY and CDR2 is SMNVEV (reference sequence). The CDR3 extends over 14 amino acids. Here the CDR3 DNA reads TGTGCCAGCAGTTTTGGGGGCTACCAAGAGACCCGGTACTTC. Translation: CASSFGGYQETRYF.

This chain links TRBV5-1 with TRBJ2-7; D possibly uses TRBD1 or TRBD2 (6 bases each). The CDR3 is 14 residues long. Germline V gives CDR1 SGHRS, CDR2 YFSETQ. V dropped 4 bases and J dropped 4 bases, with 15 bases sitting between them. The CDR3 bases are TGCGCCAGCAGCCAAGGCAAGGGGGGTTACGAGCAGTACTTC. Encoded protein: CASSQGKGGYEQYF.

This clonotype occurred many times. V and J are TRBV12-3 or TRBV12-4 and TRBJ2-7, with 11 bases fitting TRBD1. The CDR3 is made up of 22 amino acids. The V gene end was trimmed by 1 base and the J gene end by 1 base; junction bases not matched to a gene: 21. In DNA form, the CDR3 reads TGTGCCAGCAGTTTAGTCCTAAGATATTCGGTGGGACAGGGGGAGTTTTCCTACGAGCAGTACTTC. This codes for CASSLVLRYSVGQGEFSYEQYF.